This T cell receptor (beta chain) was found in a study of T cell responses to AZD1222 COVID-19 vaccine. Here immunoSEQ multiplex PCR was the method, and the copy in TCRdb shows in-frame clones only, minus some. Among about 97,000 clones listed, roughly 87% were seen once. Between the trimmed V and J ends, which lost 4 bases and 1 base, there was a span of 9 bases. The CDR3 extends over 14 amino acids. Germline CDR1 is MRHNA and CDR2 is SNTAGT. The material was peripheral blood, obtained on day 0 of AZD1222 vaccination. The chain uses TRBV6-4 and TRBJ2-3, with D perhaps given as TRBD1 or TRBD2 (5 bases each). This clonotype was obtained from an adult in good health. The CDR3 coding sequence is TGTGCCAGCAGTGCGGGACCCCGCACAGATACGCAGTATTTT. It translates to CASSAGPRTDTQYF.